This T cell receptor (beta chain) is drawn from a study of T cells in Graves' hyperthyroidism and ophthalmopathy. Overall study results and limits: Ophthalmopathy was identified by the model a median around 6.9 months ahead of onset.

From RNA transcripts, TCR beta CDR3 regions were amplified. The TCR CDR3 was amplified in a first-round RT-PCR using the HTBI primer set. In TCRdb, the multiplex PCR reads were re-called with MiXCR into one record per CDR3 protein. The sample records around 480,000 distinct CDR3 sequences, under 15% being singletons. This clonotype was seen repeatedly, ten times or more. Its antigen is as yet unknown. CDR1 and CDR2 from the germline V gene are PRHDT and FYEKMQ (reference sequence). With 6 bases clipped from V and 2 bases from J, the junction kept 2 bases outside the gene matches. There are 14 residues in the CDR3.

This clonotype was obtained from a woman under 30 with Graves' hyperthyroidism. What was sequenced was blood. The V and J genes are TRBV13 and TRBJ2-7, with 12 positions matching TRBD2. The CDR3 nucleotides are TGTGCCAGCAGACGGACTAGCGGGGCCTACGAGCAGTACGTC. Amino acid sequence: CASRRTSGAYEQYV.